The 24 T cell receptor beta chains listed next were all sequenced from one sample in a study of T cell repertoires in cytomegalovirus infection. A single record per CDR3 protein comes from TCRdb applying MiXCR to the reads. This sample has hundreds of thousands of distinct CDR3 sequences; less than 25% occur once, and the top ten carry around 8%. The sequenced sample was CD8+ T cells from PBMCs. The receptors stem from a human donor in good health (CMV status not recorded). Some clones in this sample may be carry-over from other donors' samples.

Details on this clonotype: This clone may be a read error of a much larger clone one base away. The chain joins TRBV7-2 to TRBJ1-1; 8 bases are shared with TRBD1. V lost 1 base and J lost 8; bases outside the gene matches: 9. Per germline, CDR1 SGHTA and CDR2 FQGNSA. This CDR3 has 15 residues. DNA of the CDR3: TGTGCCAGCAGCTTAGTGCGGACAGGGCCCACGGAAGCTTTCTTT. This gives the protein CASSLVRTGPTEAFF.

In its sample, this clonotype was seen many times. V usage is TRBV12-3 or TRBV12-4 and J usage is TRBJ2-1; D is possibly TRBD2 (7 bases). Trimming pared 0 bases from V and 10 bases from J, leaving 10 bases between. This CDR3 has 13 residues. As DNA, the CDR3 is TGTGCCAGCAGTTTAGCAGGGGGGGACGAGCAGTTCTTC. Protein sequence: CASSLAGGDEQFF.

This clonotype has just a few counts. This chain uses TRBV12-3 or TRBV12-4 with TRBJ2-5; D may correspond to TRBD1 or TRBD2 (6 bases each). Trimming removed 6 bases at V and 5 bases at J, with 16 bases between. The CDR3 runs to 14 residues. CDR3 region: CASRLEGGLETQYF. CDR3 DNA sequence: TGTGCCAGCAGACTTGAGGGGGGTTTGGAGACCCAGTACTTC.

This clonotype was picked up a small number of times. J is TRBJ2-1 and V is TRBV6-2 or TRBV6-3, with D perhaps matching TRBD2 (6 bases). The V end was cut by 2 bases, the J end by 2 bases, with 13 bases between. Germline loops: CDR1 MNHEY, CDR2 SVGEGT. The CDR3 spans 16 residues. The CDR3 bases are TGTGCCAGCAGTTACGGGAGGCAGGGTACCTACAATGAGCAGTTCTTC. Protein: CASSYGRQGTYNEQFF.

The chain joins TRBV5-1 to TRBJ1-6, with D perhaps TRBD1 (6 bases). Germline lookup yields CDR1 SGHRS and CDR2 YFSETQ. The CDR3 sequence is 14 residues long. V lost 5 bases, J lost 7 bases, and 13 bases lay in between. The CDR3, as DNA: TGCGCCAGCAGTACCCCAGGGGCGAATTCACCCCTCCACTTT. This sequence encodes CASSTPGANSPLHF.

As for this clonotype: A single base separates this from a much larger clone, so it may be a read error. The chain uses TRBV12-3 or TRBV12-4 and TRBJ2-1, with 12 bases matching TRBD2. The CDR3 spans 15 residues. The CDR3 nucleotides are TGTGCCAGCAGACGGGGACTAGCGGGCTACAATGAGCGGTTCTTC. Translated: CASRRGLAGYNERFF.

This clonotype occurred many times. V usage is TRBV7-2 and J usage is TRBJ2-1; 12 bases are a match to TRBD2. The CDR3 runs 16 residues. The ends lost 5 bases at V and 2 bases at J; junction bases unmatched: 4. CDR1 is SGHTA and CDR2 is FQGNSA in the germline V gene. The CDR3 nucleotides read TGTGCCAGCAGCGGATGGACTAGCGGGGCCTACAATGAGCAGTTCTTC. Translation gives CASSGWTSGAYNEQFF.

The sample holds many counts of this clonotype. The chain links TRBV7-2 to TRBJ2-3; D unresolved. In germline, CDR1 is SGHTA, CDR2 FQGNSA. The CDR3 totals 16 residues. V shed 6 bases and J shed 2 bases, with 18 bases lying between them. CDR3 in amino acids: CASSGVSLGNTDTQYF. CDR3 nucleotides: TGTGCCAGCAGTGGGGTCTCACTGGGAAACACAGATACGCAGTATTTT.

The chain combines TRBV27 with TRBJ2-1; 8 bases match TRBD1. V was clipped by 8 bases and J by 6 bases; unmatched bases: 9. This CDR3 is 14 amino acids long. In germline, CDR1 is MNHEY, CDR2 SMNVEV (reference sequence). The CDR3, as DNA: TGTGCCAGCGGGGGACAGGTCGCAGGCAATGAGCAGTTCTTC. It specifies CASGGQVAGNEQFF.

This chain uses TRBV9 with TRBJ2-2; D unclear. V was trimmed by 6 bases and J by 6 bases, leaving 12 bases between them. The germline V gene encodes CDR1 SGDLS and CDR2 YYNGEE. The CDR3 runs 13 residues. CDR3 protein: CASNHGPSGELFF. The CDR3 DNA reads TGTGCCAGCAACCACGGTCCATCCGGGGAGCTGTTTTTT.

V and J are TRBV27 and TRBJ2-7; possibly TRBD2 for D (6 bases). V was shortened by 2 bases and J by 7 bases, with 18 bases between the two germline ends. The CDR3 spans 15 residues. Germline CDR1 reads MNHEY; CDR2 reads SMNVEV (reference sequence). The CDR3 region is CASSLGGGLKREQYF. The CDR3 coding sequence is TGTGCCAGCAGTTTAGGCGGAGGGTTGAAACGGGAGCAGTACTTC.

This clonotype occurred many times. CDR3 bases: TGTGCCAGCAGCTCAGAGACGCCCGGGACAGGGTGGTACGGTGAGCAGTTCTTC. It encodes CASSSETPGTGWYGEQFF. The V gene is TRBV7-2, the J gene TRBJ2-1, with 9 bases fitting TRBD1. With V trimmed by 4 bases and J by 9 bases, 19 bases remained unmatched. The CDR3 loop spans 18 amino acids. Germline V gene data show CDR1 as SGHTA and CDR2 as FQGNSA.

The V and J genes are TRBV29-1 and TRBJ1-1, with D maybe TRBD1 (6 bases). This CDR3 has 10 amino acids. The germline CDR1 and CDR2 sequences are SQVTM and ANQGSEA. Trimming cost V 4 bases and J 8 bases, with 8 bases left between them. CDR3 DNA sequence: TGCAGCGTTGCTCAGGGGGAAGCTTTCTTT. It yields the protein CSVAQGEAFF.

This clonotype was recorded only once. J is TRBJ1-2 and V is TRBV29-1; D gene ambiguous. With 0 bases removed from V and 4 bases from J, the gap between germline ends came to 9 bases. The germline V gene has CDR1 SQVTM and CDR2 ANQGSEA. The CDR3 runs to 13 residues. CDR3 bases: TGCAGCGTTGAAGACGATGAGATCTATGGCTACACCTTC. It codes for CSVEDDEIYGYTF.

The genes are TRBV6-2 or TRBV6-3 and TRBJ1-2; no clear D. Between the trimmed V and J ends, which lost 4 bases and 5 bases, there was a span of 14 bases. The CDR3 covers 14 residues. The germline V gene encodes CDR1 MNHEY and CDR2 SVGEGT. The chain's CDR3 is CASSFYVTQYGYTF. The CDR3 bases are TGTGCCAGCAGTTTCTACGTGACCCAGTATGGCTACACCTTC.

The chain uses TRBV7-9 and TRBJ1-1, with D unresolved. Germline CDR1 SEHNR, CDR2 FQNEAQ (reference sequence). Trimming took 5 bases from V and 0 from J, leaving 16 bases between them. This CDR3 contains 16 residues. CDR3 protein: CASSGTGIELNTEAFF. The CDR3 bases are TGTGCCAGCAGCGGAACCGGGATAGAATTGAACACTGAAGCTTTCTTT. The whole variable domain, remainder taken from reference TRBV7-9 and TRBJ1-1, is DTGVSQNPRHKITKRGQNVTFRCDPISEHNRLYWYRQTLGQGPEFLTYFQNEAQLEKSRLLSDRFSAERPKGSFSTLEIQRTEQGDSAMYLCASSGTGIELNTEAFFGQGTRLTVV.

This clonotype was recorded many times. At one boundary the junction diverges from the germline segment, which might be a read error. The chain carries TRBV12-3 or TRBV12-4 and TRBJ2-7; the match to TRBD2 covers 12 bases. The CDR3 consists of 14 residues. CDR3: CASSLAGGPYEQYF. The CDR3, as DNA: TGTGCCAGCAGTCTAGCGGGGGGGCCTTACGAGCAGTACTTC.

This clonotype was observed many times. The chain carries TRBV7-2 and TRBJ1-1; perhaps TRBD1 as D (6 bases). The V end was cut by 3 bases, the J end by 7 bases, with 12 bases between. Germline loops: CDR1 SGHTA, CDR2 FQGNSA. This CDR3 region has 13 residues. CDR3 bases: TGTGCCAGCAGCTTCGGGACAAGGATTGAAGCTTTCTTT. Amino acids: CASSFGTRIEAFF.

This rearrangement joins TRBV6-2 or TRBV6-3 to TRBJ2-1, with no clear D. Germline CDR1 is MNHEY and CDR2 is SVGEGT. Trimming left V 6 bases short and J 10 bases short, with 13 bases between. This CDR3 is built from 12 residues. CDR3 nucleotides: TGTGCCAGCAGCCATCAATCATACGAGCAGTTCTTC. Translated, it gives CASSHQSYEQFF.

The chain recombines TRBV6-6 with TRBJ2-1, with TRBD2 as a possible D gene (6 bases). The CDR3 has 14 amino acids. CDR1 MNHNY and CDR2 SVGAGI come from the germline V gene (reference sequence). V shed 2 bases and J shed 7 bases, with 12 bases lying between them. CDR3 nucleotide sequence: TGTGCCAGCAGTTACCTCGGGGGAATGAATGAGCAGTTCTTC. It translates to CASSYLGGMNEQFF.

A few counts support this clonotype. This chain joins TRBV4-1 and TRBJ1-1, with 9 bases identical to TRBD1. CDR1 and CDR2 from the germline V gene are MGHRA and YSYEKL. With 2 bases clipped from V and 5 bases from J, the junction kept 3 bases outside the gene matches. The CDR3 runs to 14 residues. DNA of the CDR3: TGCGCCAGCAGCCAATTCGGACAGGGGACTGAAGCTTTCTTT. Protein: CASSQFGQGTEAFF.

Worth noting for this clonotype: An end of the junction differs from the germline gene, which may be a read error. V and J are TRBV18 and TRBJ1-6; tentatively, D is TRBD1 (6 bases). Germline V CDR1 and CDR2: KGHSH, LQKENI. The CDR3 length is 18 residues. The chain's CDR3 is CVSSRSLGGESYNSPLHF. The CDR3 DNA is TGTGTCAGCTCACGGTCATTAGGGGGAGAGTCCTATAATTCACCCCTCCACTTT. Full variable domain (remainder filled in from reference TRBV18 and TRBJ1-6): NAGVMQNPRHLVRRRGQEARLRCSPMKGHSHVYWYRQLPEEGLKFMVYLQKENIIDESGMPKERFSAEFPKEGPSILRIQQVVRGDSAAYFCVSSRSLGGESYNSPLHFGNGTRLTVT.

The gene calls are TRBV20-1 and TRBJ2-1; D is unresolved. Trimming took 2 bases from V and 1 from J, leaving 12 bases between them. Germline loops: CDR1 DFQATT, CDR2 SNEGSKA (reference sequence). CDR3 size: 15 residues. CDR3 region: CSARNGWNSYNEQFF. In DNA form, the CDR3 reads TGCAGTGCTAGAAATGGGTGGAATTCCTACAATGAGCAGTTCTTC.

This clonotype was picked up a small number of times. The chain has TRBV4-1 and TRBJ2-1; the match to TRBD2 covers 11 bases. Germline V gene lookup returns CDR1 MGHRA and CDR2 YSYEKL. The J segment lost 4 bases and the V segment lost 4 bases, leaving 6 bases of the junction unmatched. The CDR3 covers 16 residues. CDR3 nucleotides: TGCGCCAGCAGCCGGCTAGCGGGGGGAGGATACAATGAGCAGTTCTTC. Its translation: CASSRLAGGGYNEQFF.